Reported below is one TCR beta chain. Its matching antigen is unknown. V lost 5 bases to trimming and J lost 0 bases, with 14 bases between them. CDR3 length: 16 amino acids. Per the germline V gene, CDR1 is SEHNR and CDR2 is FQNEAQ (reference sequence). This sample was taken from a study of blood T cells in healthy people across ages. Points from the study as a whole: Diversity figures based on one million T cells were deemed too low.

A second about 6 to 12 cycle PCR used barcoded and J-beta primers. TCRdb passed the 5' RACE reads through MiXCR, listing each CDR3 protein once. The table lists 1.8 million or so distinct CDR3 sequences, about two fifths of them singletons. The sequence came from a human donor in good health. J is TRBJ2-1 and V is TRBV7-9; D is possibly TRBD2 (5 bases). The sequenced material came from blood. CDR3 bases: TGTGCCAGCAGCGGACTGTCGGATTACTCCTACAATGAGCAGTTCTTC. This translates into CASSGLSDYSYNEQFF.